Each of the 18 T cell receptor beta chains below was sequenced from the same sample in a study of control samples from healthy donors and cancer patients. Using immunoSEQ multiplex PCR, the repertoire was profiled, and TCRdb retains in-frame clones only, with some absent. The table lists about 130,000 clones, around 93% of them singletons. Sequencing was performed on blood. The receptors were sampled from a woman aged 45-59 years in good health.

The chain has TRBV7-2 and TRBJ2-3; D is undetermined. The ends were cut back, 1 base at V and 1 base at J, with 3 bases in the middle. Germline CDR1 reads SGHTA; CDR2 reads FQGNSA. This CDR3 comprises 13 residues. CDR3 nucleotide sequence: TGTGCCAGCAGCTTAGGAGGCACAGATACGCAGTATTTT. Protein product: CASSLGGTDTQYF.

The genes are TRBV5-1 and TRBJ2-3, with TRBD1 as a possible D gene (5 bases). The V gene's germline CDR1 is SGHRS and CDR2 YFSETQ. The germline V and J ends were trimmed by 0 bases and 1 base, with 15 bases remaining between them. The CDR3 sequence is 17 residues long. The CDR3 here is CASSLEGLAIGTDTQYF. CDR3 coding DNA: TGCGCCAGCAGCTTGGAGGGGCTCGCCATCGGCACAGATACGCAGTATTTT.

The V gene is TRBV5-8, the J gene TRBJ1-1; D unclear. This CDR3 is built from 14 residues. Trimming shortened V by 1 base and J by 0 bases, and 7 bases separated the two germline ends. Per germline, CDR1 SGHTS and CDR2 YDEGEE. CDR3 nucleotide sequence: TGTGCCAGCAGCTTGTACACAATGAACACTGAAGCTTTCTTT. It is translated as CASSLYTMNTEAFF.

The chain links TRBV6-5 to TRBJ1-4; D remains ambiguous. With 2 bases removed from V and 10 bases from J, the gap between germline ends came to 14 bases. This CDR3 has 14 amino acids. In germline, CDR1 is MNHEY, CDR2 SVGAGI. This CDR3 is CASSYQPPGAKLFF. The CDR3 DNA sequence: TGTGCCAGCAGTTACCAACCCCCGGGTGCAAAACTGTTTTTT.

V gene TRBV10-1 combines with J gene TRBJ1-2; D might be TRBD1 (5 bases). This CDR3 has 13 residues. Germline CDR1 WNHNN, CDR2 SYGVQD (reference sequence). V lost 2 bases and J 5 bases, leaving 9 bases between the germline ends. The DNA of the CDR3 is TGCGCCAGCAGTGAGATGCGGACATATGGCTACACCTTC. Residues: CASSEMRTYGYTF.

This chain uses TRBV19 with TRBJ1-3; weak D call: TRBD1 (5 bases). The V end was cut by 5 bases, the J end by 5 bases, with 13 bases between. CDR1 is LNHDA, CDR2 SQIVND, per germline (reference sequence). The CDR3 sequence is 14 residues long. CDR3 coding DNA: TGTGCCAGTAGTGGTCCTCCGGGGCGAAACACCATATATTTT. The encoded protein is CASSGPPGRNTIYF.

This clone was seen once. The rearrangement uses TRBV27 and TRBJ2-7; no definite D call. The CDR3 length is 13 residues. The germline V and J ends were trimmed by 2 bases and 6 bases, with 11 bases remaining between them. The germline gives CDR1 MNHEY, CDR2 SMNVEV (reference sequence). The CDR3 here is CASSLARRTEQYF. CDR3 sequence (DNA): TGTGCCAGCAGTTTAGCGCGGCGCACCGAGCAGTACTTC.

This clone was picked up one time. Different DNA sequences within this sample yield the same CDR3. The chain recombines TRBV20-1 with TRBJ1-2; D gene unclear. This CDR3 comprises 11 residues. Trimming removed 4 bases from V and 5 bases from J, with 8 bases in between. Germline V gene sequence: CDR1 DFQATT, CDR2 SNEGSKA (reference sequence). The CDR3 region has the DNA TGCAGTGCTACGATAGGTTATGGCTACACCTTC. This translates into CSATIGYGYTF.

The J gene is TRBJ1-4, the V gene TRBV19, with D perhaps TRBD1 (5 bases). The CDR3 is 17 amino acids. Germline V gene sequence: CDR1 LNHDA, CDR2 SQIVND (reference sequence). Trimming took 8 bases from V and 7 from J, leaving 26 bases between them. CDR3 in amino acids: CASSSVGVRQFGEKLFF. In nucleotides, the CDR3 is TGTGCCAGTTCGAGCGTGGGGGTCCGACAATTTGGTGAAAAACTGTTTTTT.

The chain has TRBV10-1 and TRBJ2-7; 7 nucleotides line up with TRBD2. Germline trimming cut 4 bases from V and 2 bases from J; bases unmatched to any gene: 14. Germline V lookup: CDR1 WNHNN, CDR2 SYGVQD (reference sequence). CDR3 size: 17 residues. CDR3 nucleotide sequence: TGCGCCAGCAGTGGATCTCCGGGGGGAAAGACTACCTACGAGCAGTACTTC. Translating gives CASSGSPGGKTTYEQYF.

The CDR3 region is CASSLDQNIQYF. Here the CDR3 DNA reads TGCGCCAGCAGCTTGGACCAAAACATTCAGTACTTC. The chain employs TRBV5-1 and TRBJ2-4; no firm D call. The CDR3 totals 12 residues. V gave up 0 bases and J gave up 5 bases, with 3 bases separating them. Per the germline V gene, CDR1 is SGHRS and CDR2 is YFSETQ.

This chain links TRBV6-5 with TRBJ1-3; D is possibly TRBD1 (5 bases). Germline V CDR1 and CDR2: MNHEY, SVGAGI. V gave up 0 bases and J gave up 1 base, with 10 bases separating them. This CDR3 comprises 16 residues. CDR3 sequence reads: CASSYSTGESGNTIYF. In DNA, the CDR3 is TGTGCCAGCAGTTACTCGACGGGGGAGTCTGGAAACACCATATATTTT.

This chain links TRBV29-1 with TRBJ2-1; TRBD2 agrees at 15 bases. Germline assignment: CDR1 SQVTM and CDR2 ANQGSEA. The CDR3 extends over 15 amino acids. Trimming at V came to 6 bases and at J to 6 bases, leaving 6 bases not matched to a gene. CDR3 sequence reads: CSVDGLAGGGNEQFF. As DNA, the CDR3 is TGCAGCGTCGACGGACTAGCGGGAGGGGGCAATGAGCAGTTCTTC.

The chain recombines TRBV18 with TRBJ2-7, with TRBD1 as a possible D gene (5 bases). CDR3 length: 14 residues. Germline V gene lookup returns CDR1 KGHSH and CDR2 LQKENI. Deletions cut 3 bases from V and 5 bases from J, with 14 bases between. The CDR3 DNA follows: TGTGCCAGCTCACCGGATCCAGGGTCCCACGAGCAGTACTTC. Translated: CASSPDPGSHEQYF.

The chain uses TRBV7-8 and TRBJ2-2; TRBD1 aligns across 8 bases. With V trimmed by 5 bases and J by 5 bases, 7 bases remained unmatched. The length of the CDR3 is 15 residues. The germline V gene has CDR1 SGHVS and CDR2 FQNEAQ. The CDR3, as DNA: TGTGCCAGCAGCCCCCCCAGGGGGCAAACCGGGGAGCTGTTTTTT. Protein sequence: CASSPPRGQTGELFF.

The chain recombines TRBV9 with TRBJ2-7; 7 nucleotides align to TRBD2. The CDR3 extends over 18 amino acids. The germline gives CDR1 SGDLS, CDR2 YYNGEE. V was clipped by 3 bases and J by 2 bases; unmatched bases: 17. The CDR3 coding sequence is TGTGCCAGCAGCGCCCTCTGGGGCGGGGGTGGGGTTACCTACGAGCAGTACTTC. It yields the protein CASSALWGGGGVTYEQYF. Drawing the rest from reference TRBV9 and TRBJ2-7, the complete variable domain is DSGVTQTPKHLITATGQRVTLRCSPRSGDLSVYWYQQSLDQGLQFLIQYYNGEERAKGNILERFSAQQFPDLHSELNLSSLELGDSALYFCASSALWGGGGVTYEQYFGPGTRLTVT.

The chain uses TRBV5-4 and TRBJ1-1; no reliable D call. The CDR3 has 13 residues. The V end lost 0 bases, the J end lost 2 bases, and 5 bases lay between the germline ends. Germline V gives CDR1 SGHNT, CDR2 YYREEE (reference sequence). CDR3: CASSLEPNTEAFF. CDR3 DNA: TGTGCCAGCAGCTTGGAACCCAACACTGAAGCTTTCTTT.

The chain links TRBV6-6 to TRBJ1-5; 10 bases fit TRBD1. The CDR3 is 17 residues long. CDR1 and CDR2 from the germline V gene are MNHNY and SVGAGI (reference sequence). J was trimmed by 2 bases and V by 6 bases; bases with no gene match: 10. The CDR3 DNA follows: TGTGCCAGCAGACGAGGACAGGGGGGAGTCGGCAATCAGCCCCAGCATTTT. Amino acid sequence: CASRRGQGGVGNQPQHF.